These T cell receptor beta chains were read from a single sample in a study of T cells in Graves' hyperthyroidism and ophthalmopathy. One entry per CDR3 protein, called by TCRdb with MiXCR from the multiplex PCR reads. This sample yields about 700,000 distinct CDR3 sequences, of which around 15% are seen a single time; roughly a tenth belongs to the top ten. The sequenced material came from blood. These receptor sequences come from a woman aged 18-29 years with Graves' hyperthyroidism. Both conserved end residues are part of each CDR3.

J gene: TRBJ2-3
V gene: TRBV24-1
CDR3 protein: CATSDSSDTQYF

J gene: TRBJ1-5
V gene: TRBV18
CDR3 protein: CASSPGQKLGAQHF

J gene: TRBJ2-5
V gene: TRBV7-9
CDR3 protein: CASSLRGGETQYF

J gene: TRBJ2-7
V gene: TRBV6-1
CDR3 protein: CASSNGKEYYDYEQYF

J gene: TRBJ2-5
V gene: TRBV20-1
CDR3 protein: CSANGKSYQETQYF

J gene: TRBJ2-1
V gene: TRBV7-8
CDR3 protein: CASSLIGGSLMEQFF

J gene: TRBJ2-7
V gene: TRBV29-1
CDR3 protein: CSAITSHGEQYF

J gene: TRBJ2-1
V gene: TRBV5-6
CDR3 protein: CASSSPWDRPTNEQFF

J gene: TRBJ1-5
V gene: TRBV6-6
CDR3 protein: CASSYSGRGTGDNQPQHF

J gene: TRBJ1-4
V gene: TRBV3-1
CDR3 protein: CASSQDPGELNEKLFF

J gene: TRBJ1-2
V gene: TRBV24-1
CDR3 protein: CATSDFDGANYGYTF

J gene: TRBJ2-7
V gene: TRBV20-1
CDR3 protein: CSARDAGLAGGRSSEQYF

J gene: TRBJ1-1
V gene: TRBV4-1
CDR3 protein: CASSHEPGQGDPWDTEAFF

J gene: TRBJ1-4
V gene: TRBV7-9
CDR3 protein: CASSLPGTGDEKLFF

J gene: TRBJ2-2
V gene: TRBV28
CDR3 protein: CASSLYSGRAIGRDTGELFF

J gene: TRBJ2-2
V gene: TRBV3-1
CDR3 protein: CASSLRTRGWNTGELFF

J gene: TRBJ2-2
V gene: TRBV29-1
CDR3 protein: CSVKMDRHTGELFF

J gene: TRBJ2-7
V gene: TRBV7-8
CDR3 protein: CASGLISLEGEQYF

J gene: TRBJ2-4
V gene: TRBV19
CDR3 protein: CASSQGAINIQYF

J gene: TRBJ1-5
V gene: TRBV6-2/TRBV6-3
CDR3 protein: CASSSTGTGANQPQHF

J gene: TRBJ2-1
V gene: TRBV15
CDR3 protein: CATSRARGSLNEQFF

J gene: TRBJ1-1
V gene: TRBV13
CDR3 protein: CASSRGRVTTEAFF

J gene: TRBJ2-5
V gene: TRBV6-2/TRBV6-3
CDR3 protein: CASSYDKGETQYF

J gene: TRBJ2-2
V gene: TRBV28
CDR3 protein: CASSLIDGIAGELFF

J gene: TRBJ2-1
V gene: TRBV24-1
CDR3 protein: CATSDYAITGGNINEQFF

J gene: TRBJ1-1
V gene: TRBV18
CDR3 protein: CASSAKSANTEAFF

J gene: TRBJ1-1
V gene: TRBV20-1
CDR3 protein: CSAPGQGGVEIFF

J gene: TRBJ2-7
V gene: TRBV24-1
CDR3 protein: CATSEGTGITYEQYF

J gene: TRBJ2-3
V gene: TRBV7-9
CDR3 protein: CASSLFSGSTDTQYF

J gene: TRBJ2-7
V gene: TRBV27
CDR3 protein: CASSETGRAYEQYF

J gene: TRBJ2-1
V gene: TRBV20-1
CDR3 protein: CSVDFYNEQFF

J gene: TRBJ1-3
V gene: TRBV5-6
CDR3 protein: CASSHRTVENTIYF

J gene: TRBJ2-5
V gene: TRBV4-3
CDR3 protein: CASSQGRQGPWETQYF

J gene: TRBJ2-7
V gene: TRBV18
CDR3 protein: CASSPYKHTYEQYF

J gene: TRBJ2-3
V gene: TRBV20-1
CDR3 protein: CSARQSDTQYF

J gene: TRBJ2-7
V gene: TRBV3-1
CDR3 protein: CASSQDAYRAGTSDLYEQYF

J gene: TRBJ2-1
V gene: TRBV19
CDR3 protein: CATTARLSSYNEQFF

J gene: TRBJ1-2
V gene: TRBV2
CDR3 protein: CASNGGYTF

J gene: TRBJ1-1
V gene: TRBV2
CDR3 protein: CASSEMLVGNTEAFF

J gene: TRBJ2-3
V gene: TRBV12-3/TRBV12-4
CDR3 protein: CASSPRTSGRGIDTQYF

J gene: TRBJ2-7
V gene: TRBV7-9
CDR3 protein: CASSPTGGPYEQYF

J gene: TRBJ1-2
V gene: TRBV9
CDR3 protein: CASNPSGNYGYTF

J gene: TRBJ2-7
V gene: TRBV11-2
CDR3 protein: CASSKLAGYYEQYF

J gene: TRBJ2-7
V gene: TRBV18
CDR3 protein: CASSPETTSYEQYF

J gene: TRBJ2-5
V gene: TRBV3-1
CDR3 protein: CASSYVFGTQYF

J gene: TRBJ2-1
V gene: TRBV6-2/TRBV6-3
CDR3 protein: CASRTSRRANYANEQFF

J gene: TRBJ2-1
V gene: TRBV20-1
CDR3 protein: CSARADRAYNEQFF

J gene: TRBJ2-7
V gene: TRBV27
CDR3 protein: CASSPGSLAGGYEQYF

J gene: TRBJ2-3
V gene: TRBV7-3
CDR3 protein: CASSTPDGDTQYF

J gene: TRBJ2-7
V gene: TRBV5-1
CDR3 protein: CASGGGRFPYEQYF

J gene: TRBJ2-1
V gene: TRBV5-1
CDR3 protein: CASSDQTGNNEQFF

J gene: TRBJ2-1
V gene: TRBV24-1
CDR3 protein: CATSDPGGSGVSYNEQFF

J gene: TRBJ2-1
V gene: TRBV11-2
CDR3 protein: CAAGLAGNEQFF

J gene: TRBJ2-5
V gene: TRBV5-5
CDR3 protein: CASSLAPLGGAQETQYF